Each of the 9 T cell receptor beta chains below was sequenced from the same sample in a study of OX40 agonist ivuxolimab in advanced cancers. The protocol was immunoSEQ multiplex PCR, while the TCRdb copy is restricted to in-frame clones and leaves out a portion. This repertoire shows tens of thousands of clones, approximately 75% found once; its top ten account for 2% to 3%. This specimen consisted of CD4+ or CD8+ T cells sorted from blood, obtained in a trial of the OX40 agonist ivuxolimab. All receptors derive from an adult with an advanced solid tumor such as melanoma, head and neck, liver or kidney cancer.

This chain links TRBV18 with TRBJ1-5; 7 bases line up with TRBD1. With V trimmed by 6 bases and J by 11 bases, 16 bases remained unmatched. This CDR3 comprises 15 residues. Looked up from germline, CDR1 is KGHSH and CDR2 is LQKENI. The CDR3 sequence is CASSPTGTVPRTQHF. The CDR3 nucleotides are TGTGCCAGCTCCCCTACCGGGACAGTCCCGAGGACCCAGCATTTT.

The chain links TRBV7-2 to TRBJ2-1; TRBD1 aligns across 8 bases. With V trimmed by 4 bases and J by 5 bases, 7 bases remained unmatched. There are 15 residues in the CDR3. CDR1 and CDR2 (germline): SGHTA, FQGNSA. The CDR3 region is CASSSSGTGNNEQFF. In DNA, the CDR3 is TGTGCCAGCAGCTCTTCCGGGACAGGCAACAATGAGCAGTTCTTC.

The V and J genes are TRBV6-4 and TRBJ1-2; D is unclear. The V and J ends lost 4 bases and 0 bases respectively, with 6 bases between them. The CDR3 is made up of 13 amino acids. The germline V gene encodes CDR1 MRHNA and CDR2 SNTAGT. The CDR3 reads CASSVGANYGYTF. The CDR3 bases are TGTGCCAGCAGTGTTGGGGCTAACTATGGCTACACCTTC.

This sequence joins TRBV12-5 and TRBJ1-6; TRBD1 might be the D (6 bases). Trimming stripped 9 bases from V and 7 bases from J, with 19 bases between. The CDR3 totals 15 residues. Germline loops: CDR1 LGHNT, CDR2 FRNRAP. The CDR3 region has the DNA TGTGCTAGCAGCACAGGGTTCGGGGTGAATTCACCCCTCCACTTT. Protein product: CASSTGFGVNSPLHF.

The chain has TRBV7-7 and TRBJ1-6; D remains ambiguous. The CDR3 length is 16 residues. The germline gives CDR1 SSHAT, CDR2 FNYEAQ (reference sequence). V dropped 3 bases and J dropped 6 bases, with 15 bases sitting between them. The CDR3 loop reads CASSLTHVVANSPLHF. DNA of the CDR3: TGTGCCAGCAGCTTGACTCACGTAGTAGCTAATTCACCCCTCCACTTT.

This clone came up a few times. Here the CDR3 reads CASTGDLEGDTQYF. CDR3 sequence (DNA): TGTGCCAGTACCGGGGACCTAGAAGGGGATACGCAGTATTTT. The rearrangement links TRBV19 to TRBJ2-3; possibly TRBD1 or TRBD2 for D (5 bases each). Trimming took off 7 bases at V and 6 bases at J, with 17 bases between the two ends. The CDR3 sequence is 14 residues long. CDR1 and CDR2 (germline): LNHDA, SQIVND (reference sequence).

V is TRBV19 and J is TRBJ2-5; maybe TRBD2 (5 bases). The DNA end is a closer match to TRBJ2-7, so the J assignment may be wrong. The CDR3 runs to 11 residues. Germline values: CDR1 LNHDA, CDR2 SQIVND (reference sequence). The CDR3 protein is CASTSGIEQYF. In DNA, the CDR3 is TGTGCCAGTACATCGGGGATCGAGCAGTACTTC.

The CDR3 spells CASRLQGNTEAFF. Written as DNA, the CDR3 is TGTGCCAGCAGACTACAGGGTAACACTGAAGCTTTCTTT. The V call is TRBV6-1, the J call TRBJ1-1, with D maybe TRBD1 (6 bases). With 6 bases removed from V and 2 bases from J, the gap between germline ends came to 10 bases. Germline V gene data show CDR1 as MNHNS and CDR2 as SASEGT. CDR3 length: 13 amino acids.

The CDR3 loop is CASSAGQGWYQPQHF. For the CDR3, the DNA is TGTGCCAGCAGCGCGGGACAGGGATGGTATCAGCCCCAGCATTTT. This chain connects TRBV27 to TRBJ1-5, with 9 bases identical to TRBD1. Trimming removed 6 bases from V and 5 bases from J; junction bases left unmatched: 8. The CDR3 totals 15 residues. Germline lookup yields CDR1 MNHEY and CDR2 SMNVEV (reference sequence).